The following is a T cell receptor (beta chain) sequence with its context. Its antigen remains unknown. There are 13 residues in the CDR3. Germline lookup yields CDR1 KGHSH and CDR2 LQKENI. V was clipped by 10 bases and J by 8 bases; unmatched bases: 12. TCRdb's copy holds only in-frame clones and misses some; the assay was immunoSEQ multiplex PCR. The data contain nearly 50,000 clones, approximately 84% of them seen just once; the ten biggest clones take up 4.3%. Time point noted: week 47, end of study. Every vaccination contained 300 ug of the mutant IDH1 20-mer peptide and was paired with topical imiquimod. The sample is drawn from a study of a mutant IDH1 vaccine in newly diagnosed glioma. On the study more broadly: With temozolomide cycles, or 4-6 weeks after radiotherapy alone, vaccination was started. Earlier care involved radiotherapy, temozolomide, or both, and the majority received both. Held at week 35, visit V12 was the safety follow-up, and visit V13 followed at week 47.

Notes on the study in general: Pseudoprogression appeared unlinked to shifts in leading peripheral T cell clonotypes.

The sequence derives from a woman aged 25 to 39 with glioma. Some clones in this sample may be carry-over from other donors' samples. The J gene is TRBJ1-2, the V gene TRBV18; 8 nucleotides agree with TRBD1. The source was PBMCs, collected from a glioma patient whose treatment included an IDH1 peptide vaccine. CDR3 protein: CATSSGGREGYTF. CDR3 in DNA: TGTGCCACCTCCTCAGGGGGCCGAGAAGGCTACACCTTC.